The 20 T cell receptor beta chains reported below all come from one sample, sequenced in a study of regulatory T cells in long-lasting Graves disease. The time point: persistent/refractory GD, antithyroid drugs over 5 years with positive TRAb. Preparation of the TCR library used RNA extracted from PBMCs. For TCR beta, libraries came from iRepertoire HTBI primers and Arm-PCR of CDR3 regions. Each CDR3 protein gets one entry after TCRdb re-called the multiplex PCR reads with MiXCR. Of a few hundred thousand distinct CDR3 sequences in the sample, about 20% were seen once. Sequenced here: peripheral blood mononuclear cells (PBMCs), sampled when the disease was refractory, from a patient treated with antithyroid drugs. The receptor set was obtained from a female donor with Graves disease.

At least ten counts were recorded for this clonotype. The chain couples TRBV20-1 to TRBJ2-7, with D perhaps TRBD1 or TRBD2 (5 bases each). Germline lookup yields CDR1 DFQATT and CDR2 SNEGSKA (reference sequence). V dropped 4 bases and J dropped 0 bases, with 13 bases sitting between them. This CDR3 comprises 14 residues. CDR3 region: CSAIGTANSYEQYF. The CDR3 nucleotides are TGCAGTGCTATTGGGACGGCGAACTCCTACGAGCAGTACTTC.

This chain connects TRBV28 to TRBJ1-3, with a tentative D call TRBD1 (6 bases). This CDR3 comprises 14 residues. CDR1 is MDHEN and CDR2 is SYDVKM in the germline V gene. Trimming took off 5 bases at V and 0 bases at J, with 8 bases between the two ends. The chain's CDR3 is CASSRTASGNTIYF. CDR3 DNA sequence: TGTGCCAGCAGTCGGACAGCCTCTGGAAACACCATATATTTT. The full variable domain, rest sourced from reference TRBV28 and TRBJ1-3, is DVKVTQSSRYLVKRTGEKVFLECVQDMDHENMFWYRQDPGLGLRLIYFSYDVKMKEKGDIPEGYSVSREKKERFSLILESASTNQTSMYLCASSRTASGNTIYFGEGSWLTVV.

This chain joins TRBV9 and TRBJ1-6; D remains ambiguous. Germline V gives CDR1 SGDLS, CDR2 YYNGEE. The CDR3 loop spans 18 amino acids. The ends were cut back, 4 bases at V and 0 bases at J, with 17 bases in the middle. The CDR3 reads CASSPEGTATSYNSPLHF. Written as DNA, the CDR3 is TGTGCCAGCAGCCCCGAAGGAACAGCCACCTCCTATAATTCACCCCTCCACTTT.

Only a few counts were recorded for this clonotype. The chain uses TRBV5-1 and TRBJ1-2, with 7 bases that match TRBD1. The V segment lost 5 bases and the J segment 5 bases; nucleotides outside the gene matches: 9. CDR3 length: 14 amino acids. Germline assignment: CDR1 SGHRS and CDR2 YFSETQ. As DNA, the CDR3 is TGCGCCAGCAGACCCACACAGGGGATTTATGGCTACACCTTC. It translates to CASRPTQGIYGYTF.

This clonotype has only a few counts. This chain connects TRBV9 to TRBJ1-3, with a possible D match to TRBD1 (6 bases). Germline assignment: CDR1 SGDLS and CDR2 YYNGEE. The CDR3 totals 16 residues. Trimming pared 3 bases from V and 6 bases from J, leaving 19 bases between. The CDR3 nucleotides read TGTGCCAGCAGCGCGTCGTCGGGGGCGACCTCAAACACCATATATTTT. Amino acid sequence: CASSASSGATSNTIYF.

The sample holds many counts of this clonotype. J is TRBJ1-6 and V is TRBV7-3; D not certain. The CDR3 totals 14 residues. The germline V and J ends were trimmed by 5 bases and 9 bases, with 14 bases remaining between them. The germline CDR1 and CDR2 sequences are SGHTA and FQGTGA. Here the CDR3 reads CASSEDGSGSPLHF. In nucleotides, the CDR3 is TGTGCCAGCAGCGAGGACGGCTCGGGTTCACCCCTCCACTTT. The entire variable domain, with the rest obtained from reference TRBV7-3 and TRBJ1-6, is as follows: GAGVSQTPSNKVTEKGKYVELRCDPISGHTALYWYRQSLGQGPEFLIYFQGTGAADDSGLPNDRFFAVRPEGSVSTLKIQRTERGDSAVYLCASSEDGSGSPLHFGNGTRLTVT.

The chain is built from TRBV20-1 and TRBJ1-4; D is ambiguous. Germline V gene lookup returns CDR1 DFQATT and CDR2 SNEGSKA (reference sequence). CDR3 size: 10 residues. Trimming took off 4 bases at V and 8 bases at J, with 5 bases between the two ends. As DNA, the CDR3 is TGCAGTGCTATCGGAGAAAAACTGTTTTTT. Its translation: CSAIGEKLFF.

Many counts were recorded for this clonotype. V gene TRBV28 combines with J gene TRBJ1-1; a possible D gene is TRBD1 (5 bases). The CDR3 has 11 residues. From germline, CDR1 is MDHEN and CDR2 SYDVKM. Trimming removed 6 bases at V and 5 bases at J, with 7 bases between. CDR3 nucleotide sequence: TGTGCCAGCAGCCAGGGAACTGAAGCTTTCTTT. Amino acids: CASSQGTEAFF.

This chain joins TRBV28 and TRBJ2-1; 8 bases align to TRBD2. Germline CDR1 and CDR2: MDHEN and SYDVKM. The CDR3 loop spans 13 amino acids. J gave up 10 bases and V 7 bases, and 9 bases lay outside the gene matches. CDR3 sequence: CASNYRGGGEQFF. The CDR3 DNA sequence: TGTGCCAGCAACTACCGGGGGGGGGGCGAGCAGTTCTTC.

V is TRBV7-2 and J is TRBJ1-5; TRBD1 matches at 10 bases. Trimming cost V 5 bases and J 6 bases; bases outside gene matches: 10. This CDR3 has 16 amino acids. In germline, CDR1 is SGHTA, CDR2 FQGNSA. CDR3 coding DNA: TGTGCCAGCAGCCCTGGGGGACAGGGGTTGGGTCAGCCCCAGCATTTT. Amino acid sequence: CASSPGGQGLGQPQHF.

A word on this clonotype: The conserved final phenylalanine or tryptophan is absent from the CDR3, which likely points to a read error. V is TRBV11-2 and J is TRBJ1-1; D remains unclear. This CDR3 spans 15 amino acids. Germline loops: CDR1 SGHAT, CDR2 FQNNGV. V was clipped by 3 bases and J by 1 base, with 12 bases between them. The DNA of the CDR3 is TGTGCCAGCAGCTTTATCCCGGACCCGAACACTGAAGCTTTCCTT. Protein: CASSFIPDPNTEAFL.

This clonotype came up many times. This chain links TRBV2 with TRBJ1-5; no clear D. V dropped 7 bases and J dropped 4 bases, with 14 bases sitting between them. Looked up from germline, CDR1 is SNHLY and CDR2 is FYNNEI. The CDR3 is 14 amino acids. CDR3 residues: CASKLDFGNQPQHF. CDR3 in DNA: TGTGCCAGCAAGCTGGATTTCGGAAATCAGCCCCAGCATTTT.

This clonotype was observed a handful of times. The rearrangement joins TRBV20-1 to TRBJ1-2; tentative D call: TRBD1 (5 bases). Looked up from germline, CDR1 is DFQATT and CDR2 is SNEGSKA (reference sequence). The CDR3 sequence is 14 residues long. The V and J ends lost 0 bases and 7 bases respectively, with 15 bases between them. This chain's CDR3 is CSARDRAGVGGYTF. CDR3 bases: TGCAGTGCTAGAGATCGGGCGGGGGTCGGTGGCTACACCTTC.

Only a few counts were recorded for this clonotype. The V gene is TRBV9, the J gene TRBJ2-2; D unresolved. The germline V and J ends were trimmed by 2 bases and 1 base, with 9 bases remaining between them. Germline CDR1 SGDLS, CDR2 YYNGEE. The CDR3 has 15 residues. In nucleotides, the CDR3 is TGTGCCAGCAGCGTCCACGACGGGAACACCGGGGAGCTGTTTTTT. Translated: CASSVHDGNTGELFF.

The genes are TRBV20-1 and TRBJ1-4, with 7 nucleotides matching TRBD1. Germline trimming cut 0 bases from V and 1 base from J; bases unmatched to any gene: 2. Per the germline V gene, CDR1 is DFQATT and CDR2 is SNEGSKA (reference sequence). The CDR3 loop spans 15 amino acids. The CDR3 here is CSAREQGRTNEKLFF. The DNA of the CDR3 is TGCAGTGCTAGAGAACAGGGGCGAACTAATGAAAAACTGTTTTTT.

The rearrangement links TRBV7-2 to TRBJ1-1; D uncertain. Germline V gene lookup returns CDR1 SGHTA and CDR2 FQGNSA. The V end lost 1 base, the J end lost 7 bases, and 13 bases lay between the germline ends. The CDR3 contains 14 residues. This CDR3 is CASSLGVVGGEAFF. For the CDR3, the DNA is TGTGCCAGCAGCTTAGGGGTGGTTGGCGGTGAAGCTTTCTTT.

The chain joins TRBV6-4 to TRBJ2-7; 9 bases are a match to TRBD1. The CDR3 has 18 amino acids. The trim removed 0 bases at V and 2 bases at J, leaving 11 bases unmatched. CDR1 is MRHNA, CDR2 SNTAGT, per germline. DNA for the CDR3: TGTGCCAGCAGTGACTCAGGAGTCGGGACAGGGTGGGCCTACGAGCAGTACTTC. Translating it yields CASSDSGVGTGWAYEQYF.

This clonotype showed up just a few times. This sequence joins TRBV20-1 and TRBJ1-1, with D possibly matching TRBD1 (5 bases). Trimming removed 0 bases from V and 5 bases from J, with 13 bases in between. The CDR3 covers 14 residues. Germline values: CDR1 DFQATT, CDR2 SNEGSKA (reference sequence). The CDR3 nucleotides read TGCAGTGCTAGAGATCCGGGGACTTTGACTGAAGCTTTCTTT. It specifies CSARDPGTLTEAFF.

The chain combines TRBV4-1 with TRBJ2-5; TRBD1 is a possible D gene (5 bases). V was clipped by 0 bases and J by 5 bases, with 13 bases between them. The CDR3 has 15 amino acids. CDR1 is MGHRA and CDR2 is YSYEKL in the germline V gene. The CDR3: CASSQDSRVGETQYF. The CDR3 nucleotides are TGCGCCAGCAGCCAAGATTCCAGGGTCGGGGAGACCCAGTACTTC.

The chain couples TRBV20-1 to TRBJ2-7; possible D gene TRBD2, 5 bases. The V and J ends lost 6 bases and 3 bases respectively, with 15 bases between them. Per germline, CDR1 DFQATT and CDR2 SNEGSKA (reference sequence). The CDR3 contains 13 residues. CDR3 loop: CSARARAHYEQYF. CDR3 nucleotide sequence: TGCAGTGCCCGAGCGAGGGCTCACTACGAGCAGTACTTC.